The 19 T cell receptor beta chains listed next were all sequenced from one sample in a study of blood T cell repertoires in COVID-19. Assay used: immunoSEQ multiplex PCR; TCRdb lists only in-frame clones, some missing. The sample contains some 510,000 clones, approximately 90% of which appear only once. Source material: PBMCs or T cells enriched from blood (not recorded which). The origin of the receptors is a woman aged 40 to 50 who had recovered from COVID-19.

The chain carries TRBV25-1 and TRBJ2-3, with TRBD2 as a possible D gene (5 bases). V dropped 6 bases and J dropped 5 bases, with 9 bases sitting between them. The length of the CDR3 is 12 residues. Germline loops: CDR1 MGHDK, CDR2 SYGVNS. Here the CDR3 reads CASSGGGDTQYF. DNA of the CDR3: TGTGCCAGCAGCGGAGGTGGAGATACGCAGTATTTT. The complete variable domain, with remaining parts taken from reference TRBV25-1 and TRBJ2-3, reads EADIYQTPRYLVIGTGKKITLECSQTMGHDKMYWYQQDPGMELHLIHYSYGVNSTEKGDLSSESTVSRIRTEHFPLTLESARPSHTSQYLCASSGGGDTQYFGPGTRLTVL.

The CDR3 sequence: CSVARGEGYTF. Written as DNA, the CDR3 is TGCAGCGTTGCCAGGGGGGAGGGCTACACCTTC. The chain joins TRBV29-1 to TRBJ1-2; 7 bases are a match to TRBD1. The CDR3 length is 11 residues. CDR1 and CDR2 from the germline V gene are SQVTM and ANQGSEA. V lost 4 bases and J lost 8; bases outside the gene matches: 4.

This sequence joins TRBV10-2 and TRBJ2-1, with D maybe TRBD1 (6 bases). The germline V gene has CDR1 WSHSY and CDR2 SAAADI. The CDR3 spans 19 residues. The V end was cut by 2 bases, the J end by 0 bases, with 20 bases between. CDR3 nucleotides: TGCGCCAGCAGTGAGCCCAAAGGTAGGGGGTGGAGCTCCTACAATGAGCAGTTCTTC. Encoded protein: CASSEPKGRGWSSYNEQFF.

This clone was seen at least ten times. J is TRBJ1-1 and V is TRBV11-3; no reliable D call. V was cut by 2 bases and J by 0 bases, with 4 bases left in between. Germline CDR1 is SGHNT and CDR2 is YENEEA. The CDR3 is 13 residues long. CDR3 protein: CASSLSVNTEAFF. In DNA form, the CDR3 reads TGTGCCAGCAGCTTATCGGTGAACACTGAAGCTTTCTTT. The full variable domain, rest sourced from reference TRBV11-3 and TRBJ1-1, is EAGVVQSPRYKIIEKKQPVAFWCNPISGHNTLYWYLQNLGQGPELLIRYENEEAVDDSQLPKDRFSAERLKGVDSTLKIQPAELGDSAVYLCASSLSVNTEAFFGQGTRLTVV.

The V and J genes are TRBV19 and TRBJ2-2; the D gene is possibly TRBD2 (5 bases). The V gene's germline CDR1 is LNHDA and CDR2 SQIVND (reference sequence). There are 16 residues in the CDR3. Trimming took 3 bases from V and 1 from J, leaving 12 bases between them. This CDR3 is CASSIRGRKNTGELFF. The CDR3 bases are TGTGCCAGTAGTATTCGAGGGCGGAAGAACACCGGGGAGCTGTTTTTT.

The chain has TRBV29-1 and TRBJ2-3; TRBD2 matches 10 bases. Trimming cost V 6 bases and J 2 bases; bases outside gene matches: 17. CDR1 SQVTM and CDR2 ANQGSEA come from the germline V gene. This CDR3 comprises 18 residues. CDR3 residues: CSVSGLAGDIPYTDTQYF. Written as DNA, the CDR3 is TGCAGCGTGAGCGGGCTAGCGGGAGACATTCCGTACACAGATACGCAGTATTTT.

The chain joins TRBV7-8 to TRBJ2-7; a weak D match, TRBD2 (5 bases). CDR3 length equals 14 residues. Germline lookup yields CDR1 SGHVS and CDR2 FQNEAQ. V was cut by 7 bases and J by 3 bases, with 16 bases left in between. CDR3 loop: CASISILEGYEQYF. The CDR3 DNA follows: TGTGCCAGCATTAGTATCCTAGAGGGCTACGAGCAGTACTTC.

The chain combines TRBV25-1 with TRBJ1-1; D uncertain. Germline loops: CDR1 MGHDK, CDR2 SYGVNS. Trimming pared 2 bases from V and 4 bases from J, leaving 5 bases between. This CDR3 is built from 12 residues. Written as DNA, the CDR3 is TGTGCCAGCAGTGAAATCGGCACTGAAGCTTTCTTT. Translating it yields CASSEIGTEAFF.

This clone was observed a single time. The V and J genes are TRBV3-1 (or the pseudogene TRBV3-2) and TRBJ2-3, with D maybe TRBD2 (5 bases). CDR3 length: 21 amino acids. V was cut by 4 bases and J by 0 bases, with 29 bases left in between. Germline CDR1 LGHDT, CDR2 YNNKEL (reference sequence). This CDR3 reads CASSRPTRADQQTLSTDTQYF. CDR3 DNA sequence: TGTGCCAGCAGCCGTCCCACTAGAGCGGACCAACAAACTCTTAGCACAGATACGCAGTATTTT.

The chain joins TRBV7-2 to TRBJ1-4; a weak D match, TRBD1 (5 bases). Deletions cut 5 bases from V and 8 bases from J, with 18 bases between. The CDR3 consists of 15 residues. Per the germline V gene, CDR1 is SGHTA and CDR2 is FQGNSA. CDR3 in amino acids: CASSLQPGNSEKLFF. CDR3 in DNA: TGTGCCAGCAGCCTACAGCCAGGGAATTCCGAAAAACTGTTTTTT.

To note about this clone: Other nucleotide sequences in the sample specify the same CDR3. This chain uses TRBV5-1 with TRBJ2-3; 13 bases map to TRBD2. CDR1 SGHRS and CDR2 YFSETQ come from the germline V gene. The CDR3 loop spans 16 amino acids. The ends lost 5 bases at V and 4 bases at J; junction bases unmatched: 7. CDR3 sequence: CASSPRTSGSADTQYF. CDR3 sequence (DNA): TGCGCCAGCAGTCCTCGGACTAGCGGGAGTGCAGATACGCAGTATTTT.

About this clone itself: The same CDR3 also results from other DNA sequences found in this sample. The CDR3 loop reads CSVVGGNYGYTF. CDR3 sequence (DNA): TGCAGCGTTGTGGGGGGAAACTATGGCTACACCTTC. The rearrangement joins TRBV29-1 to TRBJ1-2; tentatively, D is TRBD1 (5 bases). In germline, CDR1 is SQVTM, CDR2 ANQGSEA. Trimming took off 4 bases at V and 2 bases at J, with 8 bases between the two ends. The CDR3 covers 12 residues.

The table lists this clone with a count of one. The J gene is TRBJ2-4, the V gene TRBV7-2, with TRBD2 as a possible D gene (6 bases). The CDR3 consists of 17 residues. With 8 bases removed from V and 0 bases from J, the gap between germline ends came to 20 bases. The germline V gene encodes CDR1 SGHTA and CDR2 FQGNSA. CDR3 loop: CASAPVRDHIAKNIQYF. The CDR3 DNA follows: TGTGCCAGCGCCCCTGTGCGGGATCATATAGCCAAAAACATTCAGTACTTC.

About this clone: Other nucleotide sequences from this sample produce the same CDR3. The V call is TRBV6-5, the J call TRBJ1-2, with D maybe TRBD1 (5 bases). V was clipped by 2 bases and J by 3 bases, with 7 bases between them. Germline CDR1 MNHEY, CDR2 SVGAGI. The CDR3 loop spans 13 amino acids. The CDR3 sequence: CASSYGADYGYTF. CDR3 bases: TGTGCCAGCAGTTACGGGGCTGACTATGGCTACACCTTC.

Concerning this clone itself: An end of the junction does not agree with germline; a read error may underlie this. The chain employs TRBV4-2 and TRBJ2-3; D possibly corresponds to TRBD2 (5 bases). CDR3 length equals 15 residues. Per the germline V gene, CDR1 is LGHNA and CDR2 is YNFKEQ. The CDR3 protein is CASSQGRPPTHTQYF. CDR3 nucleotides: TGTGCCAGCAGCCAAGGGAGGCCCCCCACACATACGCAGTATTTT.

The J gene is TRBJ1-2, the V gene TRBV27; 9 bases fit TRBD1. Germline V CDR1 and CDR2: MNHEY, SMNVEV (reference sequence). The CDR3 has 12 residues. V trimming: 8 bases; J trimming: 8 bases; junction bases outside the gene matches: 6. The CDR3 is CASGTGSWGYTF. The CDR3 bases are TGTGCCAGCGGGACAGGGTCATGGGGCTACACCTTC.

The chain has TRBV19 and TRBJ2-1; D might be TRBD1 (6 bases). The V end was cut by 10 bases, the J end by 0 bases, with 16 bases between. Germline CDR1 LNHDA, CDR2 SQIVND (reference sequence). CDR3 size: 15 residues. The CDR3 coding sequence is TGTGCCACCCAGGGGAAGATTAGCTCCTACAATGAGCAGTTCTTC. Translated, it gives CATQGKISSYNEQFF.

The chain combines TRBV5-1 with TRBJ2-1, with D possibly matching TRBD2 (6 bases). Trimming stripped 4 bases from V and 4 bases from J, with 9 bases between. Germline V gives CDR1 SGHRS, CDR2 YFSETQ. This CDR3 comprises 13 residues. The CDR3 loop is CASSRDFYNEQFF. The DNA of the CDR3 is TGCGCCAGCAGCAGGGACTTTTACAATGAGCAGTTCTTC.

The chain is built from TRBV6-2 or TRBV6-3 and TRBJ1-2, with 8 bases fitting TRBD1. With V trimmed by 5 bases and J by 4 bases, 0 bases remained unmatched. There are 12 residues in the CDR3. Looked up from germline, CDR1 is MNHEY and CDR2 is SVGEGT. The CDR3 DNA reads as TGTGCCAGCAGTGGACAGGGCTATGGCTACACCTTC. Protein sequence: CASSGQGYGYTF.